These 32 T cell receptor beta chains were all obtained from the same sample, sequenced in a study of vaccination and CD4 T cells after COVID-19. No antigen has been identified for these receptors. Treatment denoted: approximately 11-day PBMC culture with coronavirus spike peptide pools or control peptides (ViraFEST assay). Once obtained from cultured CD4+ T cells, the DNA was sequenced using the Oncomine TCR Beta short-read assay. TCRdb reprocessed the PCR reads via MiXCR and lists one record per CDR3 protein. This table holds around 11,000 distinct CDR3 sequences, roughly 24% found once. Source: CD4+ T cells from blood, cultured in vitro, taken after SARS-CoV-2 vaccination. All receptors derive from a human donor who had recovered from COVID-19.

The rearrangement uses TRBV7-2 and TRBJ2-7; a weak D match, TRBD2 (5 bases). Trimming shortened V by 2 bases and J by 2 bases, and 16 bases separated the two germline ends. The length of the CDR3 is 16 residues. The germline V gene has CDR1 SGHTA and CDR2 FQGNSA. The CDR3 nucleotides are TGTGCCAGCAGCTTATCCAGCGGAAAGGCAACCTACGAGCAGTACTTC. Translated: CASSLSSGKATYEQYF.

This clonotype was seen more than once but under ten times. The chain recombines TRBV6-1 with TRBJ1-2; no clear D. This CDR3 spans 15 amino acids. Trimming took 6 bases from V and 7 from J, leaving 21 bases between them. Germline CDR1 and CDR2: MNHNS and SASEGT. CDR3 nucleotides: TGTGCCAGCAGAAGGCAGGTAGAGACCTGGGGTGGCTACACCTTC. It encodes CASRRQVETWGGYTF.

The V gene is TRBV4-2, the J gene TRBJ2-7; weak D call: TRBD1 (5 bases). V was pared by 0 bases and J by 3 bases, with 12 bases between. CDR1 is LGHNA and CDR2 is YNFKEQ in the germline V gene. The CDR3 length is 15 residues. This CDR3 is CASSQDLSGYYEQYF. The CDR3 coding sequence is TGTGCCAGCAGCCAAGATCTGTCAGGGTACTACGAGCAGTACTTC.

The chain couples TRBV11-2 to TRBJ2-7; D is possibly TRBD1 (6 bases). Looked up from germline, CDR1 is SGHAT and CDR2 is FQNNGV. The CDR3 is made up of 15 amino acids. V gave up 5 bases and J gave up 2 bases, with 16 bases separating them. DNA of the CDR3: TGTGCCAGCAGCACCCGACAGGCCGCAGCCTACGAGCAGTACTTC. This gives the protein CASSTRQAAAYEQYF.

The chain has TRBV2 and TRBJ2-5; weak D call: TRBD2 (6 bases). V was cut by 6 bases and J by 1 base, with 12 bases left in between. The length of the CDR3 is 14 residues. Germline CDR1 SNHLY, CDR2 FYNNEI. CDR3 in amino acids: CASRGEGLQETQYF. The CDR3 DNA follows: TGTGCCAGCAGGGGCGAGGGACTCCAAGAGACCCAGTACTTC.

This clonotype was detected a few times. The rearrangement uses TRBV28 and TRBJ1-2, with D possibly matching TRBD1 (5 bases). Trimming shortened V by 1 base and J by 7 bases, and 13 bases separated the two germline ends. Per the germline V gene, CDR1 is MDHEN and CDR2 is SYDVKM. This CDR3 spans 14 amino acids. As DNA, the CDR3 is TGTGCCAGCAGTTTATTAGGCAGGGTGGGTGGCTACACCTTC. Amino acid sequence: CASSLLGRVGGYTF.

By share, this clonotype counts as medium-sized. This sequence joins TRBV20-1 and TRBJ2-7; D might be TRBD2 (6 bases). Germline CDR1 and CDR2: DFQATT and SNEGSKA (reference sequence). CDR3 length: 12 residues. V was trimmed by 5 bases and J by 0 bases, leaving 8 bases between them. CDR3 bases: TGCAGTGCTGGGACTCTCTCCTACGAGCAGTACTTC. Translated: CSAGTLSYEQYF.

DNA for the CDR3: TGTGCCACCGGGCTGCGGGGGGGTGTCGATACGCAGTATTTT. This gives the protein CATGLRGGVDTQYF. The gene calls are TRBV24-1 and TRBJ2-3, with 9 bases identical to TRBD2. Germline trimming cut 9 bases from V and 6 bases from J; bases unmatched to any gene: 9. Germline values: CDR1 KGHDR, CDR2 SFDVKD. The CDR3 has 14 residues.

Written as DNA, the CDR3 is TGTGCCAGCAGCTTAGATACAGGGACGGTGCGGCAGTTCTTC. Residues: CASSLDTGTVRQFF. V usage is TRBV7-2 and J usage is TRBJ2-1, with TRBD1 as a possible D gene (6 bases). Germline CDR1 and CDR2: SGHTA and FQGNSA. The CDR3 is made up of 14 amino acids. The V end lost 1 base, the J end lost 12 bases, and 16 bases lay between the germline ends.

This clonotype is deemed medium-sized (0.01 to 0.1%). The chain couples TRBV7-2 to TRBJ2-5; 7 positions agree with TRBD2. The CDR3 is made up of 12 amino acids. V trimming: 7 bases; J trimming: 5 bases; junction bases outside the gene matches: 4. Per the germline V gene, CDR1 is SGHTA and CDR2 is FQGNSA. In DNA form, the CDR3 reads TGTGCCAGCAACGGGGGAGGGGAGACCCAGTACTTC. Amino acid sequence: CASNGGGETQYF.

V and J are TRBV2 and TRBJ1-2; D is unresolved. Germline loops: CDR1 SNHLY, CDR2 FYNNEI. Trimming stripped 1 base from V and 8 bases from J, with 8 bases between. The CDR3 is 12 residues long. The CDR3 spells CASSEGLGGYTF. The CDR3 bases are TGTGCCAGCAGTGAAGGGCTAGGGGGCTACACCTTC.

The chain has TRBV10-3 and TRBJ1-2, with 8 nucleotides matching TRBD1. V lost 6 bases to trimming and J lost 6 bases; unmatched junction nucleotides: 12. This CDR3 comprises 15 residues. The germline gives CDR1 ENHRY, CDR2 SYGVKD. The CDR3 loop reads CAISDRTGRLHGYTF. In DNA form, the CDR3 reads TGTGCCATCAGCGACCGGACAGGGAGGTTACATGGCTACACCTTC.

The sample holds a few counts of this clonotype. The J gene is TRBJ2-1, the V gene TRBV24-1, with D possibly matching TRBD1 (5 bases). The CDR3 covers 13 residues. CDR1 is KGHDR, CDR2 SFDVKD, per germline. The ends were cut back, 1 base at V and 10 bases at J, with 10 bases in the middle. DNA for the CDR3: TGTGCCACCAGTGATTTAATCAGGGCCGAGCAGTTCTTC. The encoded protein is CATSDLIRAEQFF.

This clonotype was seen a few times. The genes are TRBV28 and TRBJ2-1; D perhaps matches TRBD2 (5 bases). Germline V gene lookup returns CDR1 MDHEN and CDR2 SYDVKM. V lost 5 bases and J lost 9, with 8 bases in between. This CDR3 is built from 11 residues. CDR3 nucleotide sequence: TGTGCCAGCAGTCCACGGGGTGAGCAGTTCTTC. This sequence encodes CASSPRGEQFF.

This clonotype was counted a few times. The CDR3 DNA reads as TGTGCCAGCAGCTCCACGAGACAGGGTACAGAGACCCAGTACTTC. Protein product: CASSSTRQGTETQYF. This chain joins TRBV5-6 and TRBJ2-5; 7 nucleotides agree with TRBD1. V lost 3 bases to trimming and J lost 4 bases; unmatched junction nucleotides: 9. The CDR3 has 15 residues. The germline V gene has CDR1 SGHDT and CDR2 YYEEEE.

The rearrangement links TRBV5-1 to TRBJ2-7; the match to TRBD1 covers 8 bases. Germline CDR1 and CDR2: SGHRS and YFSETQ. V dropped 0 bases and J dropped 5; count of bases not matched to a gene: 4. There are 14 residues in the CDR3. CDR3 sequence: CASSLGQGANEQYF. CDR3 sequence (DNA): TGCGCCAGCAGCTTGGGCCAGGGGGCAAACGAGCAGTACTTC.

This clonotype is large in the sample. The rearrangement links TRBV7-2 to TRBJ2-1, with TRBD2 as a possible D gene (5 bases). This CDR3 has 13 amino acids. V was trimmed by 1 base and J by 4 bases, leaving 5 bases between them. Germline values: CDR1 SGHTA, CDR2 FQGNSA. This CDR3 reads CASSLGTYNEQFF. The CDR3 DNA sequence: TGTGCCAGCAGCTTAGGGACTTACAATGAGCAGTTCTTC.

This clonotype turned up a few times. The chain recombines TRBV7-6 with TRBJ1-6; D is perhaps TRBD1 (6 bases). The CDR3 spans 14 residues. The germline CDR1 and CDR2 sequences are SGHVS and FNYEAQ. Trimming removed 11 bases at V and 8 bases at J, with 19 bases between. The CDR3 loop is CAVSLLNRDSPLHF. As DNA, the CDR3 is TGTGCCGTCTCTTTATTGAACAGGGATTCACCCCTCCACTTT. The entire variable domain, with the rest obtained from reference TRBV7-6 and TRBJ1-6, is as follows: GAGVSQSPRYKVTKRGQDVALRCDPISGHVSLYWYRQALGQGPEFLTYFNYEAQQDKSGLPNDRFSAERPEGSISTLTIQRTEQRDSAMYRCAVSLLNRDSPLHFGNGTRLTVT.

V gene TRBV7-8 combines with J gene TRBJ1-5; no firm D call. The V end lost 3 bases, the J end lost 5 bases, and 11 bases lay between the germline ends. CDR1 and CDR2 from the germline V gene are SGHVS and FQNEAQ. This CDR3 contains 14 residues. CDR3 loop: CASSFLSGDQPQHF. CDR3 bases: TGTGCCAGCAGCTTTTTGTCAGGTGATCAGCCCCAGCATTTT.

This clonotype turned up a few times. An end of the junction differs from the germline gene, which may be a read error. The chain uses TRBV6-1 and TRBJ1-2, with 7 bases fitting TRBD1. This CDR3 is 16 amino acids long. The germline gives CDR1 MNHNS, CDR2 SASEGT. CDR3: CASSQAPDRVGRGYTF. In nucleotides, the CDR3 is TGTGCCAGCAGTCAAGCCCCTGACAGGGTGGGAAGAGGCTACACCTTC.

The chain is built from TRBV7-2 and TRBJ2-3, with 9 bases aligning to TRBD1. Per germline, CDR1 SGHTA and CDR2 FQGNSA. CDR3 size: 14 residues. Trimming at V came to 7 bases and at J to 8 bases, leaving 10 bases not matched to a gene. The CDR3 DNA sequence: TGTGCCAGCATCCGAAGACAGGGGGGAGGTACGCAGTATTTT. It specifies CASIRRQGGGTQYF.

V gene TRBV9 combines with J gene TRBJ2-1, with 7 bases identical to TRBD2. The CDR3 is 15 amino acids. V gave up 2 bases and J gave up 6 bases; unmatched junction bases: 8. Germline CDR1 is SGDLS and CDR2 is YYNGEE. CDR3 protein: CASSVRGEGGNEQFF. CDR3 coding DNA: TGTGCCAGCAGCGTCCGCGGGGAGGGTGGCAATGAGCAGTTCTTC.

CDR3 region: CASSGGGGLEQFF. The CDR3, as DNA: TGTGCCAGCAGCGGGGGAGGGGGGTTAGAGCAGTTCTTC. This chain uses TRBV5-4 with TRBJ2-1; TRBD2 might be the D (7 bases). The CDR3 extends over 13 amino acids. V was trimmed by 4 bases and J by 10 bases, leaving 15 bases between them. The V gene's germline CDR1 is SGHNT and CDR2 YYREEE (reference sequence).

The V and J genes are TRBV6-5 and TRBJ2-7; tentatively, D is TRBD2 (5 bases). The length of the CDR3 is 15 residues. In germline, CDR1 is MNHEY, CDR2 SVGAGI. The V end lost 4 bases, the J end lost 5 bases, and 18 bases lay between the germline ends. DNA of the CDR3: TGTGCCAGCAGTTTTACACGGACTTACGACCACGAGCAGTACTTC. It is translated as CASSFTRTYDHEQYF.

This clonotype was counted only a few times. The V gene is TRBV19, the J gene TRBJ2-7; 8 nucleotides match TRBD1. Germline V gives CDR1 LNHDA, CDR2 SQIVND (reference sequence). This CDR3 comprises 15 residues. Unmatched junction bases numbered 8, after V lost 2 bases and J lost 5 bases. In DNA, the CDR3 is TGTGCCAGTAGTATAAGCAGGGGGCAATTGGACGAGCAGTACTTC. This encodes CASSISRGQLDEQYF.

This chain connects TRBV10-2 to TRBJ1-2; 9 nucleotides line up with TRBD1. The germline gives CDR1 WSHSY, CDR2 SAAADI. Trimming took 6 bases from V and 1 from J; bases not matched to a gene: 6. The length of the CDR3 is 15 residues. CDR3 sequence: CASSAGTGNNYGYTF. The CDR3 DNA follows: TGCGCCAGCAGCGCTGGGACAGGGAATAACTATGGCTACACCTTC.

The J gene is TRBJ1-1, the V gene TRBV7-2; D is ambiguous. Germline V CDR1 and CDR2: SGHTA, FQGNSA. V lost 2 bases and J 0 bases, leaving 7 bases between the germline ends. This CDR3 spans 14 amino acids. This CDR3 is CASSLQAMNTEAFF. In DNA form, the CDR3 reads TGTGCCAGCAGCTTACAGGCTATGAACACTGAAGCTTTCTTT.

The V and J genes are TRBV20-1 and TRBJ1-1; D might be TRBD1 (6 bases). This CDR3 is 15 amino acids long. CDR1 is DFQATT, CDR2 SNEGSKA, per germline (reference sequence). Trimming pared 1 base from V and 5 bases from J, leaving 17 bases between. CDR3 region: CSARALRQVETEAFF. As DNA, the CDR3 is TGCAGTGCTAGAGCATTGAGACAGGTAGAGACTGAAGCTTTCTTT.

This clonotype has just a few counts. The rearrangement links TRBV20-1 to TRBJ2-1; D possibly corresponds to TRBD2 (5 bases). V was trimmed by 1 base and J by 7 bases, leaving 20 bases between them. Germline V gives CDR1 DFQATT, CDR2 SNEGSKA (reference sequence). The CDR3 contains 16 residues. For the CDR3, the DNA is TGCAGTGCTAGAGGTTTGTTCGCTCTCCGGGAAAATGAGCAGTTCTTC. As protein: CSARGLFALRENEQFF.

This clonotype was seen a few times. In nucleotides, the CDR3 is TGTGCCAGTAGTAAGGGACTAGCGGCCTACGAGCAGTACTTC. Translation: CASSKGLAAYEQYF. The chain employs TRBV19 and TRBJ2-7; 11 bases are shared with TRBD2. V shed 4 bases and J 2 bases; nucleotides not matched to a gene: 1. The CDR3 is 14 amino acids. Germline CDR1 and CDR2: LNHDA and SQIVND (reference sequence).

In regard to this clonotype: A read error may account for a junction end that differs from germline. The rearrangement joins TRBV7-9 to TRBJ1-2, with 7 bases aligning to TRBD1. In germline, CDR1 is SEHNR, CDR2 FQNEAQ (reference sequence). The CDR3 has 17 residues. CDR3 sequence reads: CTSRSGTGALRGYGYTF. Here the CDR3 DNA reads TGTACCAGCCGCTCGGGAACAGGGGCATTACGAGGCTATGGCTACACCTTC.

This clonotype was counted between two and nine times. This CDR3 is CASSIVWGGPREQYF. The CDR3 coding sequence is TGTGCCAGTAGTATAGTATGGGGAGGGCCTCGCGAGCAGTACTTC. The chain uses TRBV19 and TRBJ2-7; TRBD2 matches 7 bases. CDR1 is LNHDA and CDR2 is SQIVND in the germline V gene (reference sequence). The CDR3 sequence is 15 residues long. Trimming removed 1 base from V and 6 bases from J; junction bases left unmatched: 9.